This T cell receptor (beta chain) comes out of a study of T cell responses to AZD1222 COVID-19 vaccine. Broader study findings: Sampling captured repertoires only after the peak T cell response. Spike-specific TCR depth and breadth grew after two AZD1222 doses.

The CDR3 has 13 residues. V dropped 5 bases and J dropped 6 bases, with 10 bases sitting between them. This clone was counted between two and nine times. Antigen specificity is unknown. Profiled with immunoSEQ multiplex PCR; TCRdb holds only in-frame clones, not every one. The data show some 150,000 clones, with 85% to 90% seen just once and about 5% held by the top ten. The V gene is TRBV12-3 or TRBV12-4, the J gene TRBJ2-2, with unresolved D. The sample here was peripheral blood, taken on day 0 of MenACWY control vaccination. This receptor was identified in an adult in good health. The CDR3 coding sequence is TGTGCCAGCAGTCAACAGCAAGCCGGGGAGCTGTTTTTT. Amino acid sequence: CASSQQQAGELFF.